This TCR beta chain was sequenced in a study of blood T cells in healthy people across ages. This CDR3 region has 15 residues. The germline gives CDR1 LGHDT, CDR2 YNNKEL (reference sequence). A minimum of 6.5 million PBMCs was isolated per sample. Overall study results and limits: Across the age range, TCR beta diversity per million T cells fell in a roughly linear way.

A sample-barcoded 5' primer and a J-beta primer mix were used in a second PCR of roughly 7 to 12 cycles. TCRdb reprocessed the 5' RACE reads with MiXCR, giving one entry per CDR3 protein. The profile shows about 1,400,000 distinct CDR3 sequences, 59% of them singletons. Comment on this clonotype: Its matching antigen is unknown.

Material for sequencing was blood. This receptor was obtained from a man younger than 30 in good health. This chain connects TRBV3-1 to TRBJ2-4; no firm D call. Gene TRBJ2-5 matches the end of the DNA better, so the J call may be wrong. The CDR3 is CASSQASLTKETQYF. CDR3 nucleotides: TGTGCCAGCAGCCAGGCTTCTTTAACCAAAGAGACCCAGTACTTC.